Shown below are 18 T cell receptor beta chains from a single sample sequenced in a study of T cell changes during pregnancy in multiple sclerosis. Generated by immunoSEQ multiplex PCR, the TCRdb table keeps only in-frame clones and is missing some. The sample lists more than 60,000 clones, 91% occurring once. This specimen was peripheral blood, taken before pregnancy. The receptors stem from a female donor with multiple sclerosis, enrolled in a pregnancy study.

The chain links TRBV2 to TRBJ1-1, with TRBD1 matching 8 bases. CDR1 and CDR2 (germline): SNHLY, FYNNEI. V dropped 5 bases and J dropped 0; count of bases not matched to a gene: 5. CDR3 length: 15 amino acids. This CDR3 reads CASSLTGDLNTEAFF. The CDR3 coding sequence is TGTGCCAGCAGTTTGACAGGGGATCTGAACACTGAAGCTTTCTTT. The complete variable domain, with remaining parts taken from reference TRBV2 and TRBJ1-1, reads EPEVTQTPSHQVTQMGQEVILRCVPISNHLYFYWYRQILGQKVEFLVSFYNNEISEKSEIFDDQFSVERPDGSNFTLKIRSTKLEDSAMYFCASSLTGDLNTEAFFGQGTRLTVV.

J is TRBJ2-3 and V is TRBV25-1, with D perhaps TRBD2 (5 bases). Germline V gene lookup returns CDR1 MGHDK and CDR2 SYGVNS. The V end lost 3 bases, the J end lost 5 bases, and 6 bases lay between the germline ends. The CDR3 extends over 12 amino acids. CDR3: CASSERVDTQYF. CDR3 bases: TGTGCCAGCAGTGAGAGGGTAGATACGCAGTATTTT.

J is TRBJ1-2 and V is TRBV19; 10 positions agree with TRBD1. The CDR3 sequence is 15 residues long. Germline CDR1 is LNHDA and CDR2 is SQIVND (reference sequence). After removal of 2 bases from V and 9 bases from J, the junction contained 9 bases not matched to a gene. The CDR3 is CASSISQGGQGSYTF. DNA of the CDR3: TGTGCCAGTAGTATAAGTCAAGGGGGACAGGGGAGCTACACCTTC.

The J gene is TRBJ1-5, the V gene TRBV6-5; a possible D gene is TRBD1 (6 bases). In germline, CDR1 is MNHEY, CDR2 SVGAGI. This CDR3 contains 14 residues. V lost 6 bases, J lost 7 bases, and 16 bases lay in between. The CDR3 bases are TGTGCCAGCAGCCGGACAGCCTATGTACAGCCCCAGCATTTT. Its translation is CASSRTAYVQPQHF.

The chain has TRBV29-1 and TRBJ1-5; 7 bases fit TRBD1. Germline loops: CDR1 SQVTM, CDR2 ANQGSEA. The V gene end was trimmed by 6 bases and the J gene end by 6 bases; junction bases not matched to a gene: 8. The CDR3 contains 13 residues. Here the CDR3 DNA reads TGCAGCGTCGTCGGGACAGTCGGTCAGCCCCAGCATTTT. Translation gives CSVVGTVGQPQHF.

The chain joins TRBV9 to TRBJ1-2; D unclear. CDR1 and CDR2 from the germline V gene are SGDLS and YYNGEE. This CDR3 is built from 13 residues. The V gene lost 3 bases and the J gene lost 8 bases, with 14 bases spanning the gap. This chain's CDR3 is CASSGPSGGGYTF. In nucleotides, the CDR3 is TGTGCCAGCAGCGGACCTTCAGGTGGCGGCTACACCTTC.

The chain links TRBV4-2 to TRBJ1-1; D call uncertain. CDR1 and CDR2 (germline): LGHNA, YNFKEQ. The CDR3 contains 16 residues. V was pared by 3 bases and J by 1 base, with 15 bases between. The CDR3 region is CASSQSSDGGNTEAFF. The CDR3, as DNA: TGTGCCAGCAGCCAGTCGTCGGACGGAGGGAACACTGAAGCTTTCTTT.

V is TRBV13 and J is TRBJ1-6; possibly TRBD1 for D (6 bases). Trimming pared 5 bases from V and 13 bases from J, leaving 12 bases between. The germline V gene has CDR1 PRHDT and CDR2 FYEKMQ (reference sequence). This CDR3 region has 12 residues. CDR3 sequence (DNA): TGTGCCAGCAGCCCAGGGAGGGGGCCCCTCCACTTT. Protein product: CASSPGRGPLHF. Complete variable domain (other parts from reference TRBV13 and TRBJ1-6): AAGVIQSPRHLIKEKRETATLKCYPIPRHDTVYWYQQGPGQDPQFLISFYEKMQSDKGSIPDRFSAQQFSDYHSELNMSSLELGDSALYFCASSPGRGPLHFGNGTRLTVT.

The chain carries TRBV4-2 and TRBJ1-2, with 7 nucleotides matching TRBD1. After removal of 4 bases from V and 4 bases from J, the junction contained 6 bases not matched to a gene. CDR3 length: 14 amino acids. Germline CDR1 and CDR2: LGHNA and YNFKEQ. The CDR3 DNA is TGTGCCAGCAGCCCACCTCAGGGGGTCTATGGCTACACCTTC. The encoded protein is CASSPPQGVYGYTF.

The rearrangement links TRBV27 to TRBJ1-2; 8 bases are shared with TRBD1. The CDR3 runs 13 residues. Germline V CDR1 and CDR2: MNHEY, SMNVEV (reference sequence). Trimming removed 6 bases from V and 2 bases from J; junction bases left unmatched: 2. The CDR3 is CASRRTGNYGYTF. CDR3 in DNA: TGTGCCAGCAGAAGGACAGGGAACTATGGCTACACCTTC.

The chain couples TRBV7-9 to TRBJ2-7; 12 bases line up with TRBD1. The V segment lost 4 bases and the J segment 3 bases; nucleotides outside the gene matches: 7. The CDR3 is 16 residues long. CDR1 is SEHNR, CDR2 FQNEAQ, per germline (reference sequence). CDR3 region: CASSSPGTGGIYEQYF. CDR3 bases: TGTGCCAGCAGCTCCCCCGGGACAGGGGGCATCTACGAGCAGTACTTC.

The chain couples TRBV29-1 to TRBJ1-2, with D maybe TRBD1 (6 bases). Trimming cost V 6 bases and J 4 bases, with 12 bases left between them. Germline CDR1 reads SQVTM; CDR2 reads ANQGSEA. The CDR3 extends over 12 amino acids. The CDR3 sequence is CSVRDNLYGYTF. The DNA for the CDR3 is TGCAGCGTACGGGACAACCTCTATGGCTACACCTTC.

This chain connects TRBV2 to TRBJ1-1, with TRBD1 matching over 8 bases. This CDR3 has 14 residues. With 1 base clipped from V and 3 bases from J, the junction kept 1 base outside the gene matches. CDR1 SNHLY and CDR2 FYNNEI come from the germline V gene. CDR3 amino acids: CASSEEGQDTEAFF. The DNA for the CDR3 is TGTGCCAGCAGTGAAGAGGGACAGGACACTGAAGCTTTCTTT. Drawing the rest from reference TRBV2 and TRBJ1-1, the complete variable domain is EPEVTQTPSHQVTQMGQEVILRCVPISNHLYFYWYRQILGQKVEFLVSFYNNEISEKSEIFDDQFSVERPDGSNFTLKIRSTKLEDSAMYFCASSEEGQDTEAFFGQGTRLTVV.

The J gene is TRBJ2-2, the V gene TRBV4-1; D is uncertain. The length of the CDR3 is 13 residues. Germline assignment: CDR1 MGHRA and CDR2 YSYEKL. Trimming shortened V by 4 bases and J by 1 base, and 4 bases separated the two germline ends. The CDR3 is CASSRQNTGELFF. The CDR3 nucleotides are TGCGCCAGCAGCCGACAGAACACCGGGGAGCTGTTTTTT.

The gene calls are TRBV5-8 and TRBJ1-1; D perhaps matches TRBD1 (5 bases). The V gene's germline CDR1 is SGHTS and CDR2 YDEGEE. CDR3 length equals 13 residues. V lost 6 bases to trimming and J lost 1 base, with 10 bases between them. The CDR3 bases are TGTGCCAGCAACTATCAGGGGAACACTGAAGCTTTCTTT. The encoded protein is CASNYQGNTEAFF.

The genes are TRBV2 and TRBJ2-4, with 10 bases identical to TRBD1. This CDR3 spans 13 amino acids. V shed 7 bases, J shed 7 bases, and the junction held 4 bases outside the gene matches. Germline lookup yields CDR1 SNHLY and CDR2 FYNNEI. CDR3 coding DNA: TGTGCCAGCATCCGGGACAGGGGTAACATTCAGTACTTC. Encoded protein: CASIRDRGNIQYF.

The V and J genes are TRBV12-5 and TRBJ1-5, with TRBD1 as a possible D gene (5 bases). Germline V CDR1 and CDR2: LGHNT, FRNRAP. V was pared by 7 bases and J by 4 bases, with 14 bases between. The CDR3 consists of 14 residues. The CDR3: CASDIGGGNQPQHF. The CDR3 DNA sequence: TGTGCTAGTGACATTGGGGGGGGGAATCAGCCCCAGCATTTT.

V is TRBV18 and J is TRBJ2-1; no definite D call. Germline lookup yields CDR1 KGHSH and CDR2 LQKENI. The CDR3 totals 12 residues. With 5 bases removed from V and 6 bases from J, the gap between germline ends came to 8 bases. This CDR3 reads CASSWASNEQFF. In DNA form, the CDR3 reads TGTGCCAGCTCATGGGCGAGCAATGAGCAGTTCTTC. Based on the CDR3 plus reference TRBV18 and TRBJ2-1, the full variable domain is NAGVMQNPRHLVRRRGQEARLRCSPMKGHSHVYWYRQLPEEGLKFMVYLQKENIIDESGMPKERFSAEFPKEGPSILRIQQVVRGDSAAYFCASSWASNEQFFGPGTRLTVL.